The T cell receptor (beta chain) under discussion was sequenced for a study of early T cells in non-severe SARS-CoV-2 infection. J was trimmed by 4 bases and V by 3 bases; bases with no gene match: 17. The CDR3 runs 18 residues. CDR1 SNHLY and CDR2 FYNNEI come from the germline V gene. One entry per CDR3 protein results from TCRdb running MiXCR on the 5' RACE reads. The top ten clones hold 2.5% to 3% of a sample with 53,000 or so distinct CDR3 sequences, around 12% of them seen once. This clonotype has just a few counts. This clonotype was sampled from an adult who was a healthcare worker with PCR-confirmed SARS-CoV-2 infection or an uninfected control (not recorded which). This chain links TRBV2 with TRBJ2-5, with 7 bases that match TRBD1. This specimen consisted of whole blood, obtained at baseline. The CDR3 region has the DNA TGTGCCAGCAGTGAGGTCTGGACAGGTTCTCGATTGGGAGAGACCCAGTACTTC. This codes for CASSEVWTGSRLGETQYF.